A single sample gave rise to the 13 T cell receptor beta chains below, sequenced in a study of post-analysis software for immune sequencing data. What these receptors recognize is not known. General study findings and limits: Comparison of patients with controls showed 4 to 6 TRBV segments more frequent in patients, TRBV5-6, TRBV5-1 and TRBV20-1 among them.

Unique molecular identifiers had been added to the TCR beta cDNA libraries. MiXCR, run by TCRdb on the PCR reads, gives a single entry per CDR3 protein. Here the sample spans hundreds of thousands of distinct CDR3 sequences, more than 30% being singletons. The sample was blood. These receptors came from a girl aged 2 to 10 with multiple sclerosis.

The chain employs TRBV20-1 and TRBJ2-3, with 8 bases matching TRBD1. Germline trimming cut 4 bases from V and 5 bases from J; bases unmatched to any gene: 8. This CDR3 region has 14 residues. Germline values: CDR1 DFQATT, CDR2 SNEGSKA (reference sequence). CDR3 in DNA: TGCAGTGCTATCGGGGACAGGAGGAGAGATACGCAGTATTTT. The encoded protein is CSAIGDRRRDTQYF.

Remarks on this clonotype: Sequence at one end of the junction differs from germline and may be a read error. The chain has TRBV4-1 and TRBJ1-4; D gene ambiguous. Germline assignment: CDR1 MGHRA and CDR2 YSYEKL. The CDR3 is made up of 11 amino acids. CDR3 region: CTSSENEKLFF. In nucleotides, the CDR3 is TGCACCAGCTCGGAGAATGAAAAACTGTTTTTT.

The chain links TRBV11-2 to TRBJ1-2; D unresolved. Trimming left V 3 bases short and J 4 bases short, with 9 bases between. The CDR3 loop spans 13 amino acids. In germline, CDR1 is SGHAT, CDR2 FQNNGV. CDR3 region: CASSFNFVYGYTF. DNA of the CDR3: TGTGCCAGCAGCTTTAATTTTGTCTATGGCTACACCTTC.

This clonotype was found a few times. The V call is TRBV7-9, the J call TRBJ2-7, with D tentatively TRBD1 (6 bases). The V end lost 4 bases, the J end lost 1 base, and 11 bases lay between the germline ends. CDR1 and CDR2 (germline): SEHNR, FQNEAQ (reference sequence). The length of the CDR3 is 14 residues. The CDR3 sequence is CASSSPRGSYEQYF. The CDR3 DNA reads as TGTGCCAGCAGCTCCCCCAGGGGTTCCTACGAGCAGTACTTC.

This clonotype was counted a single time. The CDR3 bases are TGTGCCAGCAGCTTAGGGGGTCCCCACAATGAGCAGTTCTTC. Residues: CASSLGGPHNEQFF. This chain joins TRBV7-3 and TRBJ2-1; either TRBD1 or TRBD2 may fit D (5 bases each). Germline V gene lookup returns CDR1 SGHTA and CDR2 FQGTGA. V gave up 2 bases and J gave up 5 bases, with 10 bases separating them. The CDR3 runs 14 residues. Full variable domain (outside the CDR3, taken from reference TRBV7-3 and TRBJ2-1): GAGVSQTPSNKVTEKGKYVELRCDPISGHTALYWYRQSLGQGPEFLIYFQGTGAADDSGLPNDRFFAVRPEGSVSTLKIQRTERGDSAVYLCASSLGGPHNEQFFGPGTRLTVL.

This clonotype has just a few counts. The chain links TRBV27 to TRBJ1-2; the D is unclear. The CDR3 runs to 13 residues. The ends were cut back, 0 bases at V and 5 bases at J, with 7 bases in the middle. CDR1 is MNHEY, CDR2 SMNVEV, per germline (reference sequence). This chain's CDR3 is CASSLSTEYGYTF. CDR3 DNA: TGTGCCAGCAGTTTATCGACGGAGTATGGCTACACCTTC.

The chain employs TRBV24-1 and TRBJ2-7; 7 bases are shared with TRBD2. CDR3 size: 13 residues. Germline CDR1 reads KGHDR; CDR2 reads SFDVKD. V shed 9 bases and J 2 bases; nucleotides not matched to a gene: 6. The CDR3 sequence: CATARLAAYEQYF. The CDR3 DNA reads TGTGCCACCGCAAGACTAGCCGCCTACGAGCAGTACTTC.

This clonotype was picked up one time. J is TRBJ1-1 and V is TRBV5-1; perhaps TRBD1 as D (5 bases). This CDR3 is built from 16 residues. In germline, CDR1 is SGHRS, CDR2 YFSETQ. V dropped 1 base and J dropped 0 bases, with 13 bases sitting between them. CDR3 sequence (DNA): TGCGCCAGCAGCTTGCGGGGGTCTCCTATGAACACTGAAGCTTTCTTT. It codes for CASSLRGSPMNTEAFF.

The chain carries TRBV6-5 and TRBJ2-1; 13 positions agree with TRBD2. The CDR3 is made up of 20 amino acids. The germline V gene encodes CDR1 MNHEY and CDR2 SVGAGI. V lost 0 bases and J lost 4; bases outside the gene matches: 12. The CDR3 region is CASSYSTTQGLAGIYNEQFF. The DNA of the CDR3 is TGTGCCAGCAGTTACTCCACGACCCAGGGACTAGCGGGAATATACAATGAGCAGTTCTTC.

The sample holds a few counts of this clonotype. V and J are TRBV7-6 and TRBJ2-1; 13 bases line up with TRBD2. With V trimmed by 1 base and J by 10 bases, 22 bases remained unmatched. Germline V gives CDR1 SGHVS, CDR2 FNYEAQ. This CDR3 contains 21 residues. CDR3 sequence reads: CASSLVGRLAGGYSFFREQFF. CDR3 nucleotides: TGTGCCAGCAGCTTAGTAGGCAGACTAGCGGGAGGATACTCTTTTTTTAGGGAGCAGTTCTTC.

The chain uses TRBV6-2 or TRBV6-3 and TRBJ2-5, with 12 bases that match TRBD2. With V trimmed by 4 bases and J by 11 bases, 14 bases remained unmatched. The CDR3 covers 16 residues. Germline V gives CDR1 MNHEY, CDR2 SVGEGT. CDR3 amino acids: CASSSILAGGPNEQYF. The CDR3, as DNA: TGTGCCAGCAGTTCGATCCTAGCGGGAGGGCCTAATGAGCAGTACTTC.

In the case of this clonotype: An end of the junction differs from the germline gene, which may be a read error. J is TRBJ2-1 and V is TRBV28; 7 bases are a match to TRBD1. CDR1 MDHEN and CDR2 SYDVKM come from the germline V gene. The CDR3 consists of 14 residues. CDR3 nucleotide sequence: TGTGCCAGCAGGACAGGGAGCTCCTACAATGGGCAGTTCTTC. Protein product: CASRTGSSYNGQFF.

This chain joins TRBV12-3 or TRBV12-4 and TRBJ2-1; D might be TRBD2 (6 bases). This CDR3 region has 15 residues. Between the trimmed V and J ends, which lost 5 bases and 4 bases, there was a span of 15 bases. The CDR3 nucleotides read TGTGCCAGCAGTGTAACTAGCCCGATTTACAATGAGCAGTTCTTC. Encoded protein: CASSVTSPIYNEQFF.